Following are 21 T cell receptor beta chains from one sample sequenced in a study of T cells in localized non-small cell lung cancer. TCRdb's table, derived via immunoSEQ multiplex PCR, lists solely in-frame clones and lacks some. The sample holds 2,000 or so clones, 24% seen once. The material was normal lung tissue next to the tumor, obtained before any cancer treatment. The receptors shown here come from a woman aged 35-70 years with stage II squamous cell lung carcinoma.

This clone is labeled large. J is TRBJ2-7 and V is TRBV6-8; 7 nucleotides match TRBD2. V dropped 6 bases and J dropped 0; count of bases not matched to a gene: 5. The V gene's germline CDR1 is MNHGY and CDR2 SAAAGT. This CDR3 has 14 residues. The CDR3 sequence is CASRSLARSYEQYF. CDR3 nucleotides: TGTGCCAGCAGATCACTAGCGCGCTCCTACGAGCAGTACTTC.

This sequence joins TRBV11-3 and TRBJ2-1; 8 bases agree with TRBD2. There are 15 residues in the CDR3. The J segment lost 6 bases and the V segment lost 7 bases, leaving 11 bases of the junction unmatched. CDR1 is SGHNT and CDR2 is YENEEA in the germline V gene. For the CDR3, the DNA is TGTGCCAGCACCAATCCGCCGGGAGGGCTCAATGAGCAGTTCTTC. This encodes CASTNPPGGLNEQFF.

This clone has more than one count but fewer than ten. The chain combines TRBV11-3 with TRBJ1-2; 7 bases map to TRBD1. The germline CDR1 and CDR2 sequences are SGHNT and YENEEA. The CDR3 loop spans 15 amino acids. The junction had 11 bases not matched to a gene; V was cut back by 4 bases and J by 6 bases. Here the CDR3 reads CASSSNYRRGHGYTF. CDR3 nucleotides: TGTGCCAGCAGCTCTAACTATAGAAGGGGGCATGGCTACACCTTC.

This clone was recorded a few times. The rearrangement joins TRBV15 to TRBJ1-5; possibly TRBD1 for D (5 bases). The germline gives CDR1 LNHNV, CDR2 YYDKDF (reference sequence). The CDR3 length is 17 residues. The V end lost 3 bases, the J end lost 2 bases, and 17 bases lay between the germline ends. In DNA form, the CDR3 reads TGTGCCACCAGCAGGGGGACGGGTAATTATGGCAATCAGCCCCAGCATTTT. It codes for CATSRGTGNYGNQPQHF.

This clone is large within its sample. The rearrangement uses TRBV10-2 and TRBJ2-7; 10 nucleotides agree with TRBD2. V trimming: 3 bases; J trimming: 2 bases; junction bases outside the gene matches: 7. This CDR3 has 16 residues. Germline V CDR1 and CDR2: WSHSY, SAAADI. CDR3 nucleotides: TGCGCCAGCAGTGACCCTAGCGGGAGCGGAGCCTACGAGCAGTACTTC. It specifies CASSDPSGSGAYEQYF.

Here the CDR3 reads CASKMGGNGDGYTF. The CDR3 DNA is TGTGCCAGCAAAATGGGGGGGAATGGAGATGGCTACACCTTC. V gene TRBV6-8 combines with J gene TRBJ1-2; a weak D match, TRBD1 (5 bases). Germline V CDR1 and CDR2: MNHGY, SAAAGT. V lost 7 bases and J 6 bases, leaving 18 bases between the germline ends. The CDR3 sequence is 14 residues long.

This clone was detected only a few times. The chain carries TRBV6-8 and TRBJ2-2; TRBD1 matches 9 bases. The V gene's germline CDR1 is MNHGY and CDR2 SAAAGT. The CDR3 contains 16 residues. V was clipped by 0 bases and J by 1 base; unmatched bases: 0. The CDR3 sequence: CASSYSDRGNTGELFF. The CDR3 nucleotides are TGTGCCAGCAGTTACTCGGACAGGGGGAACACCGGGGAGCTGTTTTTT.

This chain uses TRBV19 with TRBJ1-2, with TRBD1 identical over 8 bases. V shed 1 base and J 9 bases; nucleotides not matched to a gene: 7. From germline, CDR1 is LNHDA and CDR2 SQIVND (reference sequence). The CDR3 is made up of 14 amino acids. The CDR3 region has the DNA TGTGCCAGTAGTATAGCCCAGGGGGCCGGGAGCTACACCTTC. Translated: CASSIAQGAGSYTF.

V gene TRBV6-8 combines with J gene TRBJ2-6; perhaps D is TRBD1 or TRBD2 (5 bases each). The CDR3 is 15 amino acids. The germline V and J ends were trimmed by 3 bases and 2 bases, with 8 bases remaining between them. The germline V gene has CDR1 MNHGY and CDR2 SAAAGT. The CDR3 is CASSYEGTGANVLTF. The CDR3 DNA follows: TGTGCCAGCAGTTATGAGGGGACTGGGGCCAACGTCCTGACTTTC.

The chain employs TRBV6-8 and TRBJ1-1, with TRBD1 identical over 10 bases. The CDR3 totals 15 residues. Germline values: CDR1 MNHGY, CDR2 SAAAGT. The junction had 8 bases not matched to a gene; V was cut back by 6 bases and J by 4 bases. CDR3 loop: CASSSKRTGGTEAFF. Written as DNA, the CDR3 is TGTGCCAGCAGCTCCAAACGGACAGGGGGCACTGAAGCTTTCTTT.

The rearrangement uses TRBV19 and TRBJ2-1; 10 nucleotides line up with TRBD2. The germline V gene encodes CDR1 LNHDA and CDR2 SQIVND (reference sequence). This CDR3 is built from 16 residues. Germline trimming cut 0 bases from V and 4 bases from J; bases unmatched to any gene: 3. In DNA form, the CDR3 reads TGTGCCAGTAGTATAGAACTAGCGGGAAGATACAATGAGCAGTTCTTC. Its protein is CASSIELAGRYNEQFF. Supplemented by reference TRBV19 and TRBJ2-1, the full variable domain reads DGGITQSPKYLFRKEGQNVTLSCEQNLNHDAMYWYRQDPGQGLRLIYYSQIVNDFQKGDIAEGYSVSREKKESFPLTVTSAQKNPTAFYLCASSIELAGRYNEQFFGPGTRLTVL.

In this sample, this clone is medium-sized. This chain links TRBV6-8 with TRBJ1-1; weak D call: TRBD1 (5 bases). Trimming removed 6 bases from V and 3 bases from J, with 17 bases in between. This CDR3 is 15 amino acids long. CDR1 is MNHGY and CDR2 is SAAAGT in the germline V gene. DNA for the CDR3: TGTGCCAGCAGGATGACCGGCCGGGGGGACACTGAAGCTTTCTTT. This sequence encodes CASRMTGRGDTEAFF.

This chain joins TRBV9 and TRBJ2-5, with D tentatively TRBD2 (6 bases). This CDR3 comprises 15 residues. V dropped 3 bases and J dropped 4 bases, with 16 bases sitting between them. CDR1 SGDLS and CDR2 YYNGEE come from the germline V gene. Here the CDR3 reads CASSARDFPGETQYF. The CDR3 region has the DNA TGTGCCAGCAGCGCCCGGGACTTTCCGGGAGAGACCCAGTACTTC.

Comment on this clone: The junction differs from germline at one of its ends, possibly a read error. The gene calls are TRBV11-3 and TRBJ2-7; D is tentatively TRBD1 or TRBD2 (5 bases each). Germline CDR1 is SGHNT and CDR2 is YENEEA. The CDR3 contains 14 residues. For the CDR3, the DNA is TGTGCCAGCAGCCCGAACGATGACAGCGGCCCTAGGCACTTC. As protein: CASSPNDDSGPRHF.

V gene TRBV5-1 combines with J gene TRBJ1-1, with 10 bases lining up with TRBD1. The V and J ends lost 1 base and 6 bases, in that order; junction bases with no gene match: 15. The CDR3 totals 18 residues. Germline CDR1 SGHRS, CDR2 YFSETQ. The CDR3 nucleotides are TGCGCCAGCAGCTTGAGGCAATTCTGGGACAGGGGTTGGTCTGAAGCTTTCTTT. It specifies CASSLRQFWDRGWSEAFF.

The chain links TRBV6-8 to TRBJ2-5; 7 bases line up with TRBD1. The CDR3 loop spans 14 amino acids. V lost 5 bases and J lost 3; bases outside the gene matches: 6. CDR1 is MNHGY and CDR2 is SAAAGT in the germline V gene. This CDR3 is CASSRIGQEETQYF. CDR3 nucleotides: TGTGCCAGCAGTCGAATCGGACAGGAAGAGACCCAGTACTTC.

This clone was seen a few times. V is TRBV6-4 and J is TRBJ2-2, with D uncertain. Germline V gene data show CDR1 as MRHNA and CDR2 as SNTAGT. Trimming took 10 bases from V and 4 from J, leaving 13 bases between them. This CDR3 has 13 residues. This CDR3 reads CAMGRMGTGELFF. The CDR3 DNA follows: TGTGCCATGGGCAGGATGGGCACCGGGGAGCTGTTTTTT.

This clone was seen a few times. The chain carries TRBV9 and TRBJ2-7, with 9 bases identical to TRBD1. Germline V gene data show CDR1 as SGDLS and CDR2 as YYNGEE. The trim removed 0 bases at V and 6 bases at J, leaving 7 bases unmatched. The CDR3 has 15 residues. The chain's CDR3 is CASSVVGTGISEQYF. The CDR3 DNA is TGTGCCAGCAGCGTAGTTGGGACAGGGATAAGCGAGCAGTACTTC.

The chain combines TRBV11-3 with TRBJ1-1; D perhaps matches TRBD1 (5 bases). Germline assignment: CDR1 SGHNT and CDR2 YENEEA. This CDR3 is built from 15 residues. The ends were cut back, 5 bases at V and 6 bases at J, with 19 bases in the middle. CDR3 DNA sequence: TGTGCCAGCAGCCTAAAGGTTTCCGTGGGGGCTGAAGCTTTCTTT. Translated, it gives CASSLKVSVGAEAFF.

The rearrangement uses TRBV6-8 and TRBJ2-1; 9 bases are a match to TRBD2. Germline loops: CDR1 MNHGY, CDR2 SAAAGT. The junction had 13 bases not matched to a gene; V was cut back by 6 bases and J by 10 bases. The CDR3 consists of 15 residues. Here the CDR3 reads CASSPLSGRGNEQFF. The CDR3 DNA reads as TGTGCCAGCAGCCCCCTTAGCGGGAGAGGGAACGAGCAGTTCTTC.

The rearrangement links TRBV29-1 to TRBJ2-5, with D unresolved. This CDR3 spans 12 amino acids. Germline V gives CDR1 SQVTM, CDR2 ANQGSEA. V lost 4 bases and J 3 bases, leaving 9 bases between the germline ends. CDR3: CSVAPSEETQYF. CDR3 DNA sequence: TGCAGCGTTGCCCCCAGCGAAGAGACCCAGTACTTC.